This T cell receptor beta chain was obtained from a study of T-cell memory formation after mild COVID-19. TCRdb ran MiXCR on the 5' RACE reads and lists one entry per CDR3 protein. The data show fewer than 700,000 distinct CDR3 sequences, with roughly 21% seen just once and 8.4% held by the top ten. The material sequenced was PBMCs or a T cell subset sorted from them (not recorded which). The clonotype comes from an adult woman who had mild COVID-19 (a few samples of this study predate the infection). Cell type and time point are not known.

DNA for the CDR3: TGTGCCAGCACCCCCCTCGCGGGAGAGGAGACCCAGTACTTC. Its translation: CASTPLAGEETQYF. This chain uses TRBV7-2 with TRBJ2-5; the match to TRBD2 covers 7 bases. The CDR3 has 14 amino acids. With 7 bases clipped from V and 5 bases from J, the junction kept 10 bases outside the gene matches. The germline V gene has CDR1 SGHTA and CDR2 FQGNSA.